This T cell receptor beta chain was identified during a study of blood T cells in healthy people across ages. Germline assignment: CDR1 SGHVS and CDR2 FQNEAQ. The germline V and J ends were trimmed by 1 base and 5 bases, with 11 bases remaining between them. There are 14 residues in the CDR3. Sample-barcoded 5' priming and a J-beta primer mix drove a second PCR of 7 to 11 cycles. TCRdb processed the 5' RACE reads anew with MiXCR; each CDR3 protein has one entry. The profile covers about 720,000 distinct CDR3 sequences, with roughly 25% appearing a single time and approximately 3.7% taken by the ten largest. These sequences were also reported in another study, on T cells of mothers and their children.

The sequence came from a boy between 10 and 17 years old in good health. Sequencing was carried out using blood. The V gene is TRBV7-8, the J gene TRBJ2-5; D may be TRBD2 (6 bases). For the CDR3, the DNA is TGTGCCAGCAGCTTAGAGCTAGCGCTGGAGACCCAGTACTTC. It encodes CASSLELALETQYF.